Below are 18 T cell receptor beta chains sequenced from a single sample in a study of control samples from healthy donors and cancer patients. The method was immunoSEQ multiplex PCR; TCRdb's version includes in-frame clones alone and lacks a portion of them. Seen here are approximately 150,000 clones, about 91% observed once, and the top ten hold roughly 2%. Sample: blood. The receptor set was obtained from a woman between 35 and 50 years old in good health.

The table lists this clone with a count of one. This chain uses TRBV10-3 with TRBJ2-1, with 11 bases aligning to TRBD1. This CDR3 region has 18 residues. Germline values: CDR1 ENHRY, CDR2 SYGVKD. The junction had 12 bases not matched to a gene; V was cut back by 7 bases and J by 1 base. The CDR3 sequence is CAITRSGTGGRSYNEQFF. The CDR3 DNA is TGTGCCATCACCAGATCAGGGACAGGGGGAAGGTCCTACAATGAGCAGTTCTTC.

The chain employs TRBV10-1 and TRBJ1-1, with 7 bases identical to TRBD1. With 3 bases clipped from V and 2 bases from J, the junction kept 3 bases outside the gene matches. There are 14 residues in the CDR3. Looked up from germline, CDR1 is WNHNN and CDR2 is SYGVQD (reference sequence). The CDR3 sequence is CASSDDRANTEAFF. DNA of the CDR3: TGCGCCAGCAGTGATGACAGGGCAAACACTGAAGCTTTCTTT.

This chain connects TRBV2 to TRBJ2-5; TRBD2 aligns across 12 bases. The V gene end was trimmed by 0 bases and the J gene end by 5 bases; junction bases not matched to a gene: 4. CDR3 length: 16 residues. Germline V lookup: CDR1 SNHLY, CDR2 FYNNEI. CDR3 loop: CASSEALLAGGETQYF. Written as DNA, the CDR3 is TGTGCCAGCAGTGAAGCGCTTCTAGCGGGAGGGGAGACCCAGTACTTC.

The J gene is TRBJ2-5, the V gene TRBV4-1; no clear D gene. There are 14 residues in the CDR3. Germline V gene sequence: CDR1 MGHRA, CDR2 YSYEKL. V gave up 4 bases and J gave up 5 bases, with 14 bases separating them. For the CDR3, the DNA is TGCGCCAGCAGCCTCTTACCCGTACTCGAGACCCAGTACTTC. It yields the protein CASSLLPVLETQYF.

The J gene is TRBJ1-4, the V gene TRBV27, with TRBD1 as a possible D gene (6 bases). The CDR3 spans 14 residues. V lost 5 bases, J lost 4 bases, and 11 bases lay in between. Germline CDR1 MNHEY, CDR2 SMNVEV (reference sequence). CDR3 amino acids: CASSPADSNEKLFF. The DNA for the CDR3 is TGTGCCAGCAGTCCAGCGGACAGTAATGAAAAACTGTTTTTT.

This chain uses TRBV10-3 with TRBJ2-7, with D possibly being TRBD2 (6 bases). The CDR3 spans 14 residues. CDR1 is ENHRY and CDR2 is SYGVKD in the germline V gene. V was cut by 0 bases and J by 5 bases, with 11 bases left in between. The DNA for the CDR3 is TGTGCCATCAGTGAGTCGAAGGGACTCGACGAGCAGTACTTC. Amino acids: CAISESKGLDEQYF.

The rearrangement uses TRBV15 and TRBJ2-1, with D possibly matching TRBD2 (5 bases). Trimming cost V 4 bases and J 10 bases, with 14 bases left between them. Germline V gives CDR1 LNHNV, CDR2 YYDKDF (reference sequence). There are 13 residues in the CDR3. The CDR3 sequence: CATSTRAAGEQFF. As DNA, the CDR3 is TGTGCCACCAGCACAAGAGCCGCGGGCGAGCAGTTCTTC.

As to this clone: This specimen includes other DNA sequences encoding the same CDR3. V gene TRBV5-1 combines with J gene TRBJ2-5; unclear D gene. This CDR3 is built from 11 residues. The V end lost 0 bases, the J end lost 4 bases, and 1 base lay between the germline ends. The germline gives CDR1 SGHRS, CDR2 YFSETQ. The CDR3 loop reads CASSLVETQYF. The CDR3 region has the DNA TGCGCCAGCAGCTTGGTAGAGACCCAGTACTTC.

This chain uses TRBV3-1 (or the pseudogene TRBV3-2) with TRBJ2-7; D is undetermined. Germline-derived CDR1 and CDR2 are LGHDT and YNNKEL (reference sequence). Deletions cut 3 bases from V and 6 bases from J, with 12 bases between. The CDR3 runs to 13 residues. CDR3: CASSHLDPPEQYF. The CDR3 nucleotides are TGTGCCAGCAGCCACCTGGACCCGCCCGAGCAGTACTTC.

CDR3 residues: CASMDQQNTEAFF. The CDR3 DNA sequence: TGCGCCAGCATGGACCAGCAGAACACTGAAGCTTTCTTT. The chain uses TRBV10-1 and TRBJ1-1; D remains ambiguous. V was cut by 7 bases and J by 1 base, with 10 bases left in between. The CDR3 covers 13 residues. In germline, CDR1 is WNHNN, CDR2 SYGVQD (reference sequence).

This clone was recorded once. This chain joins TRBV10-1 and TRBJ2-3; D is ambiguous. V dropped 2 bases and J dropped 0 bases, with 3 bases sitting between them. The germline V gene has CDR1 WNHNN and CDR2 SYGVQD (reference sequence). The CDR3 covers 13 residues. CDR3 residues: CASSETSTDTQYF. In DNA, the CDR3 is TGCGCCAGCAGTGAGACTAGCACAGATACGCAGTATTTT.

The chain links TRBV2 to TRBJ2-6, with 7 bases aligning to TRBD1. This CDR3 comprises 17 residues. Germline lookup yields CDR1 SNHLY and CDR2 FYNNEI. With 6 bases clipped from V and 1 base from J, the junction kept 9 bases outside the gene matches. The CDR3 is CASSEQGPLSGANVLTF. CDR3 nucleotide sequence: TGTGCCAGCAGCGAACAGGGGCCGCTTTCTGGGGCCAACGTCCTGACTTTC.

Concerning this clone itself: This CDR3 is also generated by other DNA sequences in the sample. The chain combines TRBV18 with TRBJ1-5, with D possibly being TRBD1 (5 bases). Germline CDR1 KGHSH, CDR2 LQKENI. The V gene lost 1 base and the J gene lost 1 base, with 5 bases spanning the gap. The CDR3 is 14 residues long. The CDR3 protein is CASSPQGSNQPQHF. The CDR3 DNA is TGTGCCAGCTCACCACAGGGGAGCAATCAGCCCCAGCATTTT.

V is TRBV5-1 and J is TRBJ1-1; D unresolved. V was pared by 0 bases and J by 2 bases, with 11 bases between. Germline CDR1 and CDR2: SGHRS and YFSETQ. The CDR3 covers 15 residues. This CDR3 reads CASSLVGVRNTEAFF. In DNA, the CDR3 is TGCGCCAGCAGCTTGGTTGGGGTGCGAAACACTGAAGCTTTCTTT.

This clone appeared once. Distinct nucleotide sequences in the sample also encode this CDR3. The rearrangement joins TRBV5-4 to TRBJ1-1; 7 bases are shared with TRBD1. Germline CDR1 and CDR2: SGHNT and YYREEE (reference sequence). V was pared by 5 bases and J by 1 base, with 2 bases of the junction left unmatched. This CDR3 is built from 13 residues. The CDR3 DNA reads TGTGCCAGCAGTAGGGACAGGAACACTGAAGCTTTCTTT. It yields the protein CASSRDRNTEAFF.

This clone has only a few counts. The CDR3 is CASNPGSQETQYF. The CDR3, as DNA: TGCGCCAGCAATCCGGGCAGCCAAGAGACCCAGTACTTC. The chain couples TRBV10-2 to TRBJ2-5; D is unresolved. Looked up from germline, CDR1 is WSHSY and CDR2 is SAAADI. The ends were cut back, 7 bases at V and 1 base at J, with 10 bases in the middle. The CDR3 is made up of 13 amino acids.

V usage is TRBV5-4 and J usage is TRBJ2-2; tentatively, D is TRBD1 (5 bases). Trimming removed 3 bases at V and 6 bases at J, with 18 bases between. Per the germline V gene, CDR1 is SGHNT and CDR2 is YYREEE (reference sequence). The CDR3 is 16 amino acids. The CDR3 coding sequence is TGTGCCAGCAGCTCGTCTGGGGCCAAGGGCCCCGGGGAGCTGTTTTTT. Protein sequence: CASSSSGAKGPGELFF. The whole variable domain, remainder taken from reference TRBV5-4 and TRBJ2-2, is ETGVTQSPTHLIKTRGQQVTLRCSSQSGHNTVSWYQQALGQGPQFIFQYYREEENGRGNFPPRFSGLQFPNYSSELNVNALELDDSALYLCASSSSGAKGPGELFFGEGSRLTVL.

This rearrangement joins TRBV6-5 to TRBJ1-1; TRBD1 is a possible D gene (5 bases). The germline V gene has CDR1 MNHEY and CDR2 SVGAGI. The CDR3 runs to 12 residues. Deletions cut 6 bases from V and 10 bases from J, with 15 bases between. Here the CDR3 reads CASRVGQGPAFF. The CDR3 DNA sequence: TGTGCCAGCAGGGTGGGGCAGGGCCCAGCTTTCTTT.